The 21 T cell receptor beta chains in this list originate from one sample, sequenced in a study of T cells in localized non-small cell lung cancer. Repertoires were generated with immunoSEQ multiplex PCR, while TCRdb's copy carries only in-frame clones and drops some. This table holds some 2,700 clones, 27% found once. The source material was lung tumor tissue, sampled before any cancer treatment. These receptors all stem from a man aged 18 to 49 with stage I lung adenocarcinoma.

This clone was found a few times. The chain links TRBV28 to TRBJ1-6, with a tentative D call TRBD1 (5 bases). Deletions cut 3 bases from V and 0 bases from J, with 9 bases between. The CDR3 has 16 amino acids. Germline CDR1 is MDHEN and CDR2 is SYDVKM. The CDR3 sequence: CASSFRDYSYNSPLHF. CDR3 sequence (DNA): TGTGCCAGCAGTTTCAGGGACTACTCCTATAATTCACCCCTCCACTTT. The whole variable domain, filled in from reference TRBV28 and TRBJ1-6, reads DVKVTQSSRYLVKRTGEKVFLECVQDMDHENMFWYRQDPGLGLRLIYFSYDVKMKEKGDIPEGYSVSREKKERFSLILESASTNQTSMYLCASSFRDYSYNSPLHFGNGTRLTVT.

This clone is judged medium-sized. V gene TRBV9 combines with J gene TRBJ2-1; D tentatively fits TRBD1 or TRBD2 (5 bases each). Germline values: CDR1 SGDLS, CDR2 YYNGEE. This CDR3 spans 13 amino acids. Trimming took off 0 bases at V and 7 bases at J, with 8 bases between the two ends. The CDR3 protein is CASSVAGANEQFF. CDR3 nucleotides: TGTGCCAGCAGCGTAGCCGGGGCAAATGAGCAGTTCTTC.

This rearrangement joins TRBV14 to TRBJ1-3; D is undetermined. This CDR3 spans 16 amino acids. Deletions cut 0 bases from V and 0 bases from J, with 9 bases between. CDR1 and CDR2 from the germline V gene are SGHDN and FVKESK. In DNA form, the CDR3 reads TGTGCCAGCAGCCAAGATCTAGGCAGCTCTGGAAACACCATATATTTT. This sequence encodes CASSQDLGSSGNTIYF.

DNA of the CDR3: TGTGCCAGCAGCCAAGACCTGACCAGCTACGAGCAGTACTTC. This codes for CASSQDLTSYEQYF. J is TRBJ2-7 and V is TRBV14; D is uncertain. V was pared by 0 bases and J by 3 bases, with 9 bases between. CDR1 is SGHDN, CDR2 FVKESK, per germline. This CDR3 has 14 amino acids.

A few counts support this clone. This rearrangement joins TRBV11-3 to TRBJ1-6; no clear D. Germline-derived CDR1 and CDR2 are SGHNT and YENEEA. Trimming shortened V by 0 bases and J by 10 bases, and 13 bases separated the two germline ends. CDR3 length: 15 amino acids. The CDR3 loop reads CASSLEPALQSPLHF. For the CDR3, the DNA is TGTGCCAGCAGCTTAGAGCCAGCCCTTCAATCACCCCTCCACTTT.

The rearrangement joins TRBV29-1 to TRBJ2-1, with D perhaps matching TRBD1 (6 bases). This CDR3 has 14 amino acids. The V and J ends lost 2 bases and 6 bases respectively, with 14 bases between them. The germline V gene has CDR1 SQVTM and CDR2 ANQGSEA. The CDR3 DNA sequence: TGCAGCGTTGAATCAATCATGGGGGCCAATGAGCAGTTCTTC. It codes for CSVESIMGANEQFF.

A few counts support this clone. This chain connects TRBV30 to TRBJ1-1, with D unresolved. V was pared by 6 bases and J by 1 base, with 9 bases between. Germline V gives CDR1 GTSNPN, CDR2 SVGIG (reference sequence). CDR3 size: 12 residues. The CDR3 DNA sequence: TGTGCCTGTACCGCCCGGAACACTGAAGCTTTCTTT. Its translation: CACTARNTEAFF.

This clone is medium-sized in the sample. J is TRBJ1-6 and V is TRBV11-3, with 7 bases identical to TRBD1. After removal of 4 bases from V and 9 bases from J, the junction contained 12 bases not matched to a gene. This CDR3 comprises 16 residues. Germline V gene lookup returns CDR1 SGHNT and CDR2 YENEEA. The CDR3 spells CASSSRDRLQGSPLHF. CDR3 nucleotides: TGTGCCAGCAGCTCCCGGGACAGACTTCAGGGTTCACCCCTCCACTTT.

This clone is labeled medium-sized. This chain links TRBV6-8 with TRBJ2-3; TRBD2 aligns across 12 bases. Germline trimming cut 6 bases from V and 3 bases from J; bases unmatched to any gene: 4. This CDR3 is built from 15 residues. The V gene's germline CDR1 is MNHGY and CDR2 SAAAGT. CDR3 sequence (DNA): TGTGCCAGCAGGACTAGCGGGGGAGGAACAGATACGCAGTATTTT. It translates to CASRTSGGGTDTQYF.

The sample holds a few counts of this clone. V and J are TRBV11-3 and TRBJ2-6; either TRBD1 or TRBD2 may fit D (5 bases each). Germline assignment: CDR1 SGHNT and CDR2 YENEEA. V was cut by 0 bases and J by 0 bases, with 12 bases left in between. The CDR3 covers 18 residues. The CDR3 loop reads CASSLDALGVSGANVLTF. DNA for the CDR3: TGTGCCAGCAGCTTAGATGCTTTGGGGGTCTCTGGGGCCAACGTCCTGACTTTC.

This clone was counted only a few times. The gene calls are TRBV11-3 and TRBJ1-2; 9 nucleotides align to TRBD1. Trimming at V came to 6 bases and at J to 8 bases, leaving 10 bases not matched to a gene. The CDR3 loop spans 14 amino acids. Germline V gene lookup returns CDR1 SGHNT and CDR2 YENEEA. The CDR3 here is CASRYQQGASGYTF. The CDR3 DNA sequence: TGTGCCAGCAGATACCAACAGGGGGCGAGCGGCTACACCTTC.

V is TRBV19 and J is TRBJ2-2; either TRBD1 or TRBD2 may fit D (5 bases each). V was shortened by 3 bases and J by 5 bases, with 13 bases between the two germline ends. This CDR3 contains 15 residues. Germline V gives CDR1 LNHDA, CDR2 SQIVND (reference sequence). The CDR3 DNA sequence: TGTGCCAGTAGTATGGGGACGTGGGGGACCGGGGAGCTGTTTTTT. Amino acid sequence: CASSMGTWGTGELFF.

This clone was seen only a few times. V is TRBV9 and J is TRBJ1-1, with a weak D call TRBD1 (5 bases). The germline V and J ends were trimmed by 4 bases and 0 bases, with 13 bases remaining between them. The CDR3 is 15 residues long. Germline V gene sequence: CDR1 SGDLS, CDR2 YYNGEE. CDR3 sequence: CASSSGGRMNTEAFF. The CDR3 nucleotides read TGTGCCAGCAGCTCCGGGGGACGGATGAACACTGAAGCTTTCTTT. Combining the CDR3 with reference TRBV9 and TRBJ1-1 gives the whole variable domain DSGVTQTPKHLITATGQRVTLRCSPRSGDLSVYWYQQSLDQGLQFLIQYYNGEERAKGNILERFSAQQFPDLHSELNLSSLELGDSALYFCASSSGGRMNTEAFFGQGTRLTVV.

This sequence joins TRBV25-1 and TRBJ1-1; 8 nucleotides agree with TRBD1. Germline values: CDR1 MGHDK, CDR2 SYGVNS. The CDR3 has 15 amino acids. V gave up 0 bases and J gave up 9 bases; unmatched junction bases: 9. The CDR3 bases are TGTGCCAGCAGTGAATATCTTGACAGGGGTCTGAAAGCTTTCTTT. It codes for CASSEYLDRGLKAFF.

This rearrangement joins TRBV6-8 to TRBJ1-1, with TRBD1 matching 11 bases. The germline CDR1 and CDR2 sequences are MNHGY and SAAAGT. The CDR3 runs 15 residues. V dropped 6 bases and J dropped 3; count of bases not matched to a gene: 6. This CDR3 is CASRSRDRGDTEAFF. Written as DNA, the CDR3 is TGTGCCAGCAGATCCCGGGACAGGGGGGACACTGAAGCTTTCTTT.

The J gene is TRBJ1-1, the V gene TRBV6-8; 12 nucleotides match TRBD1. The V and J ends lost 7 bases and 4 bases, in that order; junction bases with no gene match: 4. Germline V gene data show CDR1 as MNHGY and CDR2 as SAAAGT. The CDR3 totals 14 residues. In DNA form, the CDR3 reads TGTGCCAGCAAGGGGACAGGGGGCGGCACTGAAGCTTTCTTT. It is translated as CASKGTGGGTEAFF.

By share of the sample, this clone is medium-sized (0.01 to 0.1%). This chain uses TRBV11-3 with TRBJ1-1; D is unclear. Germline lookup yields CDR1 SGHNT and CDR2 YENEEA. Trimming shortened V by 5 bases and J by 10 bases, and 20 bases separated the two germline ends. The CDR3 covers 14 residues. The CDR3 DNA reads as TGTGCCAGCAGCGAAGGGAACGAGATCCTTGTAGCTTTCTTT. As protein: CASSEGNEILVAFF. Full variable domain (missing parts from reference TRBV11-3 and TRBJ1-1): EAGVVQSPRYKIIEKKQPVAFWCNPISGHNTLYWYLQNLGQGPELLIRYENEEAVDDSQLPKDRFSAERLKGVDSTLKIQPAELGDSAVYLCASSEGNEILVAFFGQGTRLTVV.

This clone has a single count. The chain carries TRBV18 and TRBJ1-2; D unresolved. This CDR3 comprises 15 residues. The V gene's germline CDR1 is KGHSH and CDR2 LQKENI. Trimming took off 1 base at V and 4 bases at J, with 13 bases between the two ends. CDR3 nucleotide sequence: TGTGCCAGCTCACCACAGGAAGGGTTCTCCTATGGCTACACCTTC. Its translation is CASSPQEGFSYGYTF.

The chain is built from TRBV15 and TRBJ2-5; TRBD2 might be the D (6 bases). The CDR3 is 14 amino acids. V was clipped by 5 bases and J by 5 bases, with 15 bases between them. Per germline, CDR1 LNHNV and CDR2 YYDKDF (reference sequence). The CDR3 loop reads CATSPGTPRETQYF. CDR3 DNA: TGTGCCACCAGCCCGGGGACTCCCCGGGAGACCCAGTACTTC.

The J gene is TRBJ1-3, the V gene TRBV5-1; D perhaps matches TRBD1 (6 bases). Germline CDR1 reads SGHRS; CDR2 reads YFSETQ. CDR3 length: 15 residues. Trimming pared 4 bases from V and 4 bases from J, leaving 15 bases between. The CDR3 reads CASSDRPGQGNTIYF. CDR3 nucleotide sequence: TGCGCCAGCAGCGACAGACCGGGACAAGGAAACACCATATATTTT. The full variable domain, rest sourced from reference TRBV5-1 and TRBJ1-3, is KAGVTQTPRYLIKTRGQQVTLSCSPISGHRSVSWYQQTPGQGLQFLFEYFSETQRNKGNFPGRFSGRQFSNSRSEMNVSTLELGDSALYLCASSDRPGQGNTIYFGEGSWLTVV.

This clone was detected only a few times. The rearrangement joins TRBV11-3 to TRBJ1-3, with unresolved D. Germline-derived CDR1 and CDR2 are SGHNT and YENEEA. This CDR3 has 14 residues. Trimming removed 5 bases at V and 4 bases at J, with 12 bases between. The DNA for the CDR3 is TGTGCCAGCAGCCCCTCGGCAGCCGGAAACACCATATATTTT. Translation: CASSPSAAGNTIYF.